This T cell receptor (beta chain) was sequenced for a study of beta chain features in type 1 diabetes (dated by TCRdb to between 2018 and 2020). The study in broad terms: Mean age, gender distribution, total cell number and subset yield were not different between patients and healthy donors. The study compared TCRB repertoires of sorted circulating CD4+ T cell subsets between recently diagnosed type 1 diabetes patients and matched healthy donors. Naive and central memory subsets were obtained from all 30 or so donors, but regulatory and stem cell-like memory subsets were isolated from only 8 patients and roughly eight healthy donors. Across all samples, fewer than 130 million sorted cells were examined, and cell number per subset correlated strongly with RNA yield. Here is what the overall study found, with its caveats: Type 1 diabetes patients showed a moderate but significant shortening of TCRB CDR3 length in all four CD4+ subsets. Because cDNA was sequenced instead of genomic DNA, highly expressing activated cells could be over-represented, though the groups showed no difference in activation or CD3 levels. Because small numbers of individuals were included in the HLA sub-analyses, any influence of HLA type on TCRB rearrangement was left unresolved. The naive, central memory and regulatory TCRB repertoires appeared to resemble one another more closely among patients than among healthy donors. At VDJ recombination sites, type 1 diabetes patients had fewer insertions and more deleted nucleotides, which implies abnormalities in thymic rearrangement. PCR may preferentially amplify shorter templates, but because patient and control samples were amplified and corrected together, any resulting skew would affect both groups equally.

A single peripheral blood draw of approximately 0.11 L on average was collected from each donor into heparinised tubes. Naive, central memory, regulatory and stem cell-like memory CD4+ T cells were sorted on a BD FACSAria II using a panel including CD45RO, CCR7, CD25, CD127, CD95 and CD27. Every sorted population had a purity above 95%. Right away, PBMCs were isolated by Lymphoprep density gradient centrifugation and were stained directly, with no culture step. So that batch effects would be minimized, each experiment stained and sorted samples in pairs, pairing one healthy donor with one patient. The entire amount of isolated RNA was reverse transcribed using the High Capacity cDNA Reverse Transcription Kit, so the sequenced TCRB transcripts were expressed ones. Deep immunoSEQ sequencing was applied to naive, central memory and regulatory T cell samples, giving an average of roughly 3.5 million total reads per sample. Sorted cells were lysed in RLT buffer and RNA was extracted with DNase-treated RNeasy Micro or Mini kits, depending on cell number. To prevent cross-contamination, every cell subset was processed on its own, while patient and healthy donor samples were processed together. TCRB sequences were amplified from cDNA with the immunoSEQ multiplex PCR, producing 87-bp fragments spanning the CDR3 region. Sequencing of the amplicons was performed on the Illumina HiSeq platform. Turning to the authors' computational methods: PCR bias was corrected computationally using synthetic template baselines, and reads within Hamming distance 2 were collapsed, with unmergeable singletons discarded. Reads were aligned against IMGT so that V, D and J genes, CDR3 length and insertions or deletions at six rearrangement sites could be assigned. Within each subset, clonotype counts were normalized to sorted cell number, after which true diversity and Gini coefficients were computed with the tcR R package. The overlap coefficient, calculated on TCRB nucleotide sequences, was used to quantify repertoire sharing. As a proxy for the pre-selection repertoire, out-of-frame TCRB sequences from naive cells were analyzed. TCRdb stores this immuneACCESS table with in-frame sequences only. Part of the clones is absent; in the studies checked, under half of the shortfall reflects unresolved V genes, and no reason is known for the rest. The DNA gave D and trimming, while V, J and clone size come from that table. This sample comprises a few hundred thousand clones, about 13% of them detected only once. The ten largest clones take up 0.015% of the sample.

V was cut back by 3 bases and J by 1 base, leaving a gap of 15 bases between them. Taken from cysteine to phenylalanine, the CDR3 has 15 residues. Only CDR3 DNA remains: 45 bases, in frame from the first base. Via the germline V gene (reference sequence), CDR1 is GTSNPN and CDR2 SVGIG. Concerning this clone itself: Its specific antigen is unknown. No base quality information exists; no much larger clone differs at one position.

What was sequenced was naive CD4+ T cells from blood. The cell subset or site label corresponds to: true naive CD4+ T cells. This sequence originates from a woman aged 18-29 years with type 1 diabetes. This chain joins TRBV30 to TRBJ2-5; TRBD2 is perhaps the D gene, given 6 matching bases. The nucleotide sequence reads TGTGCCTGGAGCGCGACGGGAGCCGTCCAAGAGACCCAGTACTTC. It translates to CAWSATGAVQETQYF.